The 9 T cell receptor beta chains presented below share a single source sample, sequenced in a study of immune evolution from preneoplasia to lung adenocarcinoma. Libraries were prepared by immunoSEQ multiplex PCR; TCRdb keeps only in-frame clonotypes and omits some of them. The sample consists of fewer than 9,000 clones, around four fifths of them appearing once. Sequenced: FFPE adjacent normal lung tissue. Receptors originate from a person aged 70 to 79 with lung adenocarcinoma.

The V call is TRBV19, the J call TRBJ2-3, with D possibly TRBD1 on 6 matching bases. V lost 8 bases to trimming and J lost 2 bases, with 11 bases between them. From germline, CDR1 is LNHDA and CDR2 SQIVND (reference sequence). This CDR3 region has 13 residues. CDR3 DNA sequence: TGTGCCAGTGGCAGGGACAACACAGATACGCAGTATTTT. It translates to CASGRDNTDTQYF.

In DNA, the CDR3 is TGTGCCAGCAGCTTCGATTTCACCGGGGAGCTGTTTTTT. Translated, it gives CASSFDFTGELFF. This chain links TRBV5-4 with TRBJ2-2; D is unclear. Between the trimmed V and J ends, which lost 2 bases and 4 bases, there was a span of 6 bases. Germline V gene sequence: CDR1 SGHNT, CDR2 YYREEE (reference sequence). This CDR3 is 13 amino acids long.

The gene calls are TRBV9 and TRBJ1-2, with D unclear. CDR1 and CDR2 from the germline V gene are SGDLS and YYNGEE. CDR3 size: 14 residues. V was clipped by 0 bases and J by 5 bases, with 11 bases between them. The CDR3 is CASSVEAGDYGYTF. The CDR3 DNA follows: TGTGCCAGCAGCGTAGAGGCTGGGGATTATGGCTACACCTTC.

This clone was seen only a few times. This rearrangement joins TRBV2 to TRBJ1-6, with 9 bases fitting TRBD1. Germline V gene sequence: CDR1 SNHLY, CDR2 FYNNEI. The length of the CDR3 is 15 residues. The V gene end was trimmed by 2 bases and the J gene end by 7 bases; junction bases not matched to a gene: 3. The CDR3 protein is CASSENTGGNSPLHF. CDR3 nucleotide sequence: TGTGCCAGCAGTGAAAATACAGGGGGCAATTCACCCCTCCACTTT.

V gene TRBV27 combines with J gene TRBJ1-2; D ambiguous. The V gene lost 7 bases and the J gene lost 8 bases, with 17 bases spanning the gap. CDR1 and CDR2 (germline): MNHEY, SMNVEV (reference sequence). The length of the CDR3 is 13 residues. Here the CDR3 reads CASTLKPHLGYTF. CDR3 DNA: TGTGCCAGCACCTTAAAGCCCCATCTGGGCTACACCTTC.

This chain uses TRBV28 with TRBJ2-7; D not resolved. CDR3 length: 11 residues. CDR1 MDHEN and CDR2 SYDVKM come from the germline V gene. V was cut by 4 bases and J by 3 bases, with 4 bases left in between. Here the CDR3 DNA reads TGTGCCAGCAGTTGGGGCTACGAGCAGTACTTC. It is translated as CASSWGYEQYF.

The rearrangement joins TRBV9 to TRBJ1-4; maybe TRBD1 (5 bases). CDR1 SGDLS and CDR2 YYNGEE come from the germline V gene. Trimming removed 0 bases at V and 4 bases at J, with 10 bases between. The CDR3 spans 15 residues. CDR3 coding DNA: TGTGCCAGCAGCGTAGGGGGACGGCGTAATGAAAAACTGTTTTTT. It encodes CASSVGGRRNEKLFF.

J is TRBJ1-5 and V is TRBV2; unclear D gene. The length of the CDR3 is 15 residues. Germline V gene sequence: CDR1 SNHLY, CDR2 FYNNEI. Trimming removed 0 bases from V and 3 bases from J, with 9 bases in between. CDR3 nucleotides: TGTGCCAGCAGTGAAGCGGAGCGTCCCAATCAGCCCCAGCATTTT. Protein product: CASSEAERPNQPQHF.

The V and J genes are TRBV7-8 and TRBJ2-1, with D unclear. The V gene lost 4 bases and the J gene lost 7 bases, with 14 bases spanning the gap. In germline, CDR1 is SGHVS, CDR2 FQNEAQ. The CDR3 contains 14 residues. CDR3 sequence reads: CASSSLTSFNEQFF. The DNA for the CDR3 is TGTGCCAGCAGCTCACTGACTTCTTTTAATGAGCAGTTCTTC.